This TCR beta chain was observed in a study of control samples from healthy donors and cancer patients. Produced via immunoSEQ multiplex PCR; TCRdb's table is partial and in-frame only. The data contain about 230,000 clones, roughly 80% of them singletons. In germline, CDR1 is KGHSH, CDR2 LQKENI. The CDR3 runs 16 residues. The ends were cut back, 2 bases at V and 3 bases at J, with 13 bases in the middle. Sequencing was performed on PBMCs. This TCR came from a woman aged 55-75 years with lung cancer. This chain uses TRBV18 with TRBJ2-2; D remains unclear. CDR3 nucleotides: TGTGCCAGCTCACCAAGCACACAGCCTCACACCGGGGAGCTGTTTTTT. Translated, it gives CASSPSTQPHTGELFF.